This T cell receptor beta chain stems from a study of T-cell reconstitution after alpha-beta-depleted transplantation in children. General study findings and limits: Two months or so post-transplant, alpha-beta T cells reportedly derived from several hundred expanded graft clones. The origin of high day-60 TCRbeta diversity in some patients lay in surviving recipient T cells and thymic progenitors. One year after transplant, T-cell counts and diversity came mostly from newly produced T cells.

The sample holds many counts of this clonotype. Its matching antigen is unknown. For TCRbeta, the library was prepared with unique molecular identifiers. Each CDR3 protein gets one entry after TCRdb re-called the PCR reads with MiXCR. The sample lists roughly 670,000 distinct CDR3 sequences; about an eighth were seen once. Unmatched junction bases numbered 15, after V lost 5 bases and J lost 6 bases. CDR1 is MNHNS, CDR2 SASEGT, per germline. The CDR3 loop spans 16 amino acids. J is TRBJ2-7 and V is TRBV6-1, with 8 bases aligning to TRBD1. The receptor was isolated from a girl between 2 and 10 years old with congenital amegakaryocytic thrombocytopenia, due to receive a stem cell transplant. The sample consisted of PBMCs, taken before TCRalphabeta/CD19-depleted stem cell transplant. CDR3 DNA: TGTGCCAGCAGTCGTACATGTCAGGGGGCGTTTTGCGAGCAGTACTTC. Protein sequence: CASSRTCQGAFCEQYF.